This T cell receptor (beta chain) was recovered during a study of T cell responses to AZD1222 COVID-19 vaccine. Study outcomes and limitations: Repertoire sampling was restricted to post-peak T cell response timepoints. Variant regions that are unmutated are reportedly the target of nearly half of spike-specific TCRs. Most donors were white British and more were female, and clonal diversity was possibly underestimated.

V was clipped by 1 base and J by 6 bases; unmatched bases: 2. The CDR3 totals 14 residues. CDR1 is GTSNPN and CDR2 is SVGIG in the germline V gene (reference sequence). Sequencing was performed with immunoSEQ multiplex PCR; in TCRdb, only in-frame clones are kept and a portion is missing. The table has more than 110,000 clones, about 93% seen once. Concerning this clone: As yet, its antigen is unknown.

Source: peripheral blood, taken on day 0 of AZD1222 vaccination. V gene TRBV30 combines with J gene TRBJ1-6; 8 nucleotides match TRBD1. The origin of this receptor is an adult in good health. CDR3 amino acids: CAWSADRVNSPLHF. The CDR3 DNA follows: TGTGCCTGGAGTGCGGACAGGGTTAATTCACCCCTCCACTTT.